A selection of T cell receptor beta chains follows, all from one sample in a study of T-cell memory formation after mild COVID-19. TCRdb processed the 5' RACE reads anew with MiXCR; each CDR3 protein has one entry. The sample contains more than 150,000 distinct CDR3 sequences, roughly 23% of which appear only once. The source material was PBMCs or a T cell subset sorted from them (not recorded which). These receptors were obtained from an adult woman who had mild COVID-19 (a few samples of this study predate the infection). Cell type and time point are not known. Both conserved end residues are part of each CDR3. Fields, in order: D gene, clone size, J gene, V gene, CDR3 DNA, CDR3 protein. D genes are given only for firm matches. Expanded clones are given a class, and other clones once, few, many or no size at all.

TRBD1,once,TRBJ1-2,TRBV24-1,TGTGCCACCAGCGAGGGACAGTTCTATGGCTACACCTTC,CATSEGQFYGYTF
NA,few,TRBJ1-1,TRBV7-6,TGTGCCAGCAGCTCCCTCAGGGTTTCTCAGAACACTGAAGCTTTCTTT,CASSSLRVSQNTEAFF
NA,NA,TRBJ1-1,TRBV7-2,TGTGCCAGCAGCTTAGACTCAGTGTTGAACACTGAAGCTTTATTT,CASSLDSVLNTEALF
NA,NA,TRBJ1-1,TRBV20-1,TGCAGTGCTAGAAGGGAAGGGACGGTGAACACTGAAGCTTTCTTT,CSARREGTVNTEAFF
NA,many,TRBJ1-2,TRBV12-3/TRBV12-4,TGTGCCAGCAGGGCCCCATGGGAGGGGCTCGGCTACACCTTC,CASRAPWEGLGYTF
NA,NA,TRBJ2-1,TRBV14,TGTGCCAGCAGCCGGAGAGGGATCAATGAGCAGTTCTTC,CASSRRGINEQFF
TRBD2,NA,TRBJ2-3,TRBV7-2,TGTGCCAGCAGCTTGACGGCCTCCACTAGCGGGAGGGGCACAGATACGCAGTATTTT,CASSLTASTSGRGTDTQYF
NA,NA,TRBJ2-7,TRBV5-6,TGTGCCAGCAGCGGTCTCCAGAGCTCCTACGAGCAGTACTTC,CASSGLQSSYEQYF
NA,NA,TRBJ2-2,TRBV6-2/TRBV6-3,TGTGCCAGCAGTTACTCCGCGTACACCGGGGAGCTGTTTTTT,CASSYSAYTGELFF
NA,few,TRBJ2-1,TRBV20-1,TGCAGTGCTAGACTAGCGTACGAGCAGTTCTTC,CSARLAYEQFF
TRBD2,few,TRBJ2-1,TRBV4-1,TGCGCCAGCAGCCAGCTTGGCGGGGGGGACTACAATGAGCATTTCTTC,CASSQLGGGDYNEHFF
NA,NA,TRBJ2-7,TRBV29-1,TGCAGCGTTGCAGGGAGCTCCTACGAGCAGTACTTC,CSVAGSSYEQYF
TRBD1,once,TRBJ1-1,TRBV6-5,TGTGCCAGCAGGGAACAGGGGGCGCGAACTGAAGCTTTCTTT,CASREQGARTEAFF
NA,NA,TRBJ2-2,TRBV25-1,TGTGCCAGCAGTGAGAGTCTAGAAACCGGGGAGCTGTTTTTT,CASSESLETGELFF
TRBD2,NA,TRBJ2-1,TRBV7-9,TGTGCCAGCAGCCCCTCCGGACTAGCGGACTACAATGAGCAGTTCTTC,CASSPSGLADYNEQFF
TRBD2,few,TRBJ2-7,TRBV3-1,TGTGCCAGCAGCCAAGTCCCTAGCGGAGCTTCCTACGAGCAGTACTTC,CASSQVPSGASYEQYF
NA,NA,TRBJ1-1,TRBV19,TGTGCCAGTAGTAGGATCAGAGAAATGAACACTGAAGCTTTCTTT,CASSRIREMNTEAFF
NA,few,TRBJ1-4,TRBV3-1,TGTGCCAGCAGCCAAGATTGGAATGAAAAACTGTTTTTT,CASSQDWNEKLFF
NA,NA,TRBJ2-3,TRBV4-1,TGCGCCAGCAGCCAGTTGGGGGGACGTCCCACAGATACGCAGTATTTT,CASSQLGGRPTDTQYF
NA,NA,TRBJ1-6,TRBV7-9,TGTGCCAGCAGCCGATCAGGGGAGGCACCCCTCCACTTT,CASSRSGEAPLHF
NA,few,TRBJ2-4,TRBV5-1,TGCGCCAGCAGCTTGGATGGGGGAGCGGAAAACATTCAGTACTTC,CASSLDGGAENIQYF
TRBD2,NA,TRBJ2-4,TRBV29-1,TGCAGCACTCGGACTAGCGCGGATGGGGACATTCAGTACTTC,CSTRTSADGDIQYF
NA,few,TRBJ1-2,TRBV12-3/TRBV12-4,TGTGCCAGCAGTTTAGGGCGGGGGCCCGGCTATGGCTACACCTTC,CASSLGRGPGYGYTF
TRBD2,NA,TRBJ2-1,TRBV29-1,TGCAGCGTTGAAAGCGGGGGAGGCCCCAATGAGCAGTTCTTC,CSVESGGGPNEQFF
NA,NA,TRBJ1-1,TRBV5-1,TGCGCCAGCAGCTTGGTGGCTGGGACTGGGAACACTGAAGCTTTCTTT,CASSLVAGTGNTEAFF
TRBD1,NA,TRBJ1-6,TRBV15,TGTGCCACCAGCAGAGTGGGTCACGGACAGGGTGTGGAGCGTTCACCCCTCCACTTT,CATSRVGHGQGVERSPLHF
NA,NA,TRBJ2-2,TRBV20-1,TGCAGTGCTAGATCCCCAGGGGGGGCGCGCGGCACCGGGGAGCTGTTTTTT,CSARSPGGARGTGELFF
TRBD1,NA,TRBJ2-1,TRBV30,TGTGCCTGGAGTGGGGGACAGGGGTACAATGAGCAGTTCTTC,CAWSGGQGYNEQFF
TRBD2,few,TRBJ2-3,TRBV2,TGTGCCAGCAGCGAGACTAGCGGTAGACGCACAGATACGCAGTATTTT,CASSETSGRRTDTQYF
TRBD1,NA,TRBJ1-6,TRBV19,TGTGCCAGTAGTACCGACGTCGACAGGGTGGGTTCACCCCTCCACTTT,CASSTDVDRVGSPLHF
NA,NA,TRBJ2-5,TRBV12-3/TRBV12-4,TGTGCCAGCAGCTACCCCTCGGACCTCCCTGACGAAGAGACCCAGTACTTC,CASSYPSDLPDEETQYF
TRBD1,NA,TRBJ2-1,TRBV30,TGTGCCTGGGGACAGGGGCCGGAGCAGTTCTTC,CAWGQGPEQFF
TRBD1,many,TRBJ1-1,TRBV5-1,TGCGCCAGCAGCCCCAGACAGGGAGGAGGGACTGAAGCTTTCTTT,CASSPRQGGGTEAFF
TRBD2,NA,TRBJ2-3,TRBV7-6,TGTGCCAGCAGCCCACATCCGAGCGGGGGAGCAGATACGCAGTATTTT,CASSPHPSGGADTQYF
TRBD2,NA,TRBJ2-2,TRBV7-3,TGTGCCAGCAGCCCCGAGAGGGAGGGGACCGGGGAGCTGTTTTTT,CASSPEREGTGELFF
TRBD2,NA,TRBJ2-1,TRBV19,TGTGCCAGTAGTATAGGTCTAGCGGGAGACTACAATGAGCAGTTCTTC,CASSIGLAGDYNEQFF
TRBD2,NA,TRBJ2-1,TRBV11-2,TGTGCCAGCAGCTCACCCCCTGGACTAGCGGGGGGGGGTGAGCAGTTCTTC,CASSSPPGLAGGGEQFF
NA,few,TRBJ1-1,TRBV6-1,TGTGCCAGCAGTGAAGGTCAGGCAGGAATGAACACTGAAGCTTTCTTT,CASSEGQAGMNTEAFF
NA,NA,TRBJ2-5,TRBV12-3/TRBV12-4,TGTGCCAGCAGCCGCAGGGGCGAGACCCAGTACTTC,CASSRRGETQYF
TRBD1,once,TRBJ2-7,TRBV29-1,TGCAGCGCCGCCGACAGGGGAGAGTACGAGCAGTACTTC,CSAADRGEYEQYF
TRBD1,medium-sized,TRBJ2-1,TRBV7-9,TGTGCCAGCAGCCCATGGACAGGGGGCAATGAGCAGTTCTTC,CASSPWTGGNEQFF